This is a list of T cell receptor beta chains from one sample in a study of OX40 agonist ivuxolimab in advanced cancers. Data came from immunoSEQ multiplex PCR; TCRdb stores just in-frame clones and leaves some out. The table has about 41,000 clones, approximately 89% seen once. The sequenced sample was CD4+ or CD8+ T cells sorted from blood, obtained in a trial of the OX40 agonist ivuxolimab. These receptors were taken from an adult with an advanced solid tumor such as melanoma, head and neck, liver or kidney cancer. CDR3s include the opening cysteine and the closing phenylalanine or tryptophan. A D gene is named only where the DNA matches it firmly. Size is stated for part of the rows, as once, few or many counts, or as a class when the clone is expanded.

length: 17
size: NA
J: TRBJ2-7
D: NA
V: TRBV4-1
DNA: TGCGCCAGCAGCCAAGCAGCAGCCCAGGGGTTAACCTACGAGCAGTACTTC
CDR3: CASSQAAAQGLTYEQYF

length: 15
size: NA
J: TRBJ1-4
D: NA
V: TRBV2
DNA: TGTGCCAGCAGCCCCAGACTCCGGGGGGATGAAAAACTGTTTTTT
CDR3: CASSPRLRGDEKLFF

length: 14
size: NA
J: TRBJ2-7
D: NA
V: TRBV19
DNA: TGTGCCAGTAGGGGGACAGCGGGCTCCTACGAGCAGTACTTC
CDR3: CASRGTAGSYEQYF

length: 15
size: NA
J: TRBJ2-3
D: TRBD2
V: TRBV19
DNA: TGTGCCAGTAACGGACTAGCGGGAGCCACAGATACGCAGTATTTT
CDR3: CASNGLAGATDTQYF

length: 13
size: NA
J: TRBJ1-4
D: TRBD1
V: TRBV27
DNA: TGTGCCAGCAGTCCCCCAGGGGGGGAAAAACTGTTTTTT
CDR3: CASSPPGGEKLFF

length: 16
size: NA
J: TRBJ2-7
D: NA
V: TRBV15
DNA: TGTGCCACCAGCAGAGTTTGGCTGCGGGATTCCTACGAGCAGTACTTC
CDR3: CATSRVWLRDSYEQYF

length: 16
size: once
J: TRBJ2-6
D: NA
V: TRBV7-7
DNA: TGTGCCAGCAGCGGTATGCCACAAAGTCGGGCCAACGTCCTGACTTTC
CDR3: CASSGMPQSRANVLTF

length: 12
size: NA
J: TRBJ2-5
D: NA
V: TRBV18
DNA: TGTGCCAGCTCACCGGCGGAAGAGACCCAGTACTTC
CDR3: CASSPAEETQYF

length: 13
size: NA
J: TRBJ2-3
D: NA
V: TRBV10-1
DNA: TGCGCCAGCGAACGGGAGCTGACAGATACGCAGTATTTT
CDR3: CASERELTDTQYF

length: 15
size: NA
J: TRBJ2-2
D: TRBD1
V: TRBV28
DNA: TGTGCCAGCAAGGGGGCAGGGACGAACACCGGGGAGCTGTTTTTT
CDR3: CASKGAGTNTGELFF

length: 14
size: NA
J: TRBJ1-2
D: NA
V: TRBV6-5
DNA: TGTGCCAGCAGTGATGTACGTTCAACCTATGGCTACACCTTC
CDR3: CASSDVRSTYGYTF

length: 16
size: NA
J: TRBJ1-3
D: NA
V: TRBV10-3
DNA: TGTGCCATCAGTCCTAACTTGGGCCTACTGGATAACACCATATATTTT
CDR3: CAISPNLGLLDNTIYF

length: 17
size: NA
J: TRBJ2-4
D: NA
V: TRBV9
DNA: TGTGCCAGCAGCCAAAATTGGGACTTAAGGACTTGGAACATTCAGTACTTC
CDR3: CASSQNWDLRTWNIQYF

length: 13
size: NA
J: TRBJ1-2
D: TRBD1
V: TRBV28
DNA: TGTGCCAGCAGTATACCGGGACAGGGGGGCTACACCTTC
CDR3: CASSIPGQGGYTF

length: 14
size: NA
J: TRBJ2-7
D: TRBD2
V: TRBV4-1
DNA: TGCGCCAGCAGCCAGCCGGGACTAGCGGGAGAGCAGTACTTC
CDR3: CASSQPGLAGEQYF

length: 13
size: NA
J: TRBJ1-2
D: TRBD1
V: TRBV28
DNA: TGTGCCAGCAGTCGGACAGGCGGCTATGGCTACACCTTC
CDR3: CASSRTGGYGYTF

length: 17
size: once
J: TRBJ2-7
D: TRBD1
V: TRBV10-3
DNA: TGTGCCATCAGTGATTTGACCGGGACAGGGGTTTCCTACGAGCAGTACTTC
CDR3: CAISDLTGTGVSYEQYF

length: 15
size: NA
J: TRBJ2-5
D: NA
V: TRBV10-2
DNA: TGCGCCAGCAGTCGTGAACCGGGGAGCGGAAAGACCCAGTACTTC
CDR3: CASSREPGSGKTQYF

length: 15
size: NA
J: TRBJ1-2
D: NA
V: TRBV7-7
DNA: TGTGCTAGCAGCTTAGAAGACGGGACTCTTGGTGGCTACACCTTC
CDR3: CASSLEDGTLGGYTF

length: 16
size: NA
J: TRBJ2-5
D: TRBD1
V: TRBV2
DNA: TGTGCCAGCAGCCGAAAAACGGCAGGGGGCCGGGAGACCCAGTACTTC
CDR3: CASSRKTAGGRETQYF

length: 13
size: few
J: TRBJ1-2
D: NA
V: TRBV27
DNA: TGTGCCAGCAGCTGGGACCGGGGGGGTGGCTACACCTTC
CDR3: CASSWDRGGGYTF

length: 15
size: NA
J: TRBJ2-3
D: NA
V: TRBV11-3
DNA: TGTGCCAGCAGCTTAGGAGGCGGGTTCACAGATACGCAGTATTTT
CDR3: CASSLGGGFTDTQYF

length: 14
size: NA
J: TRBJ2-7
D: NA
V: TRBV10-2
DNA: TGCGCCAGCAGGAGGACGCCAAGCTCCTACGAGCAGTACTTC
CDR3: CASRRTPSSYEQYF

length: 20
size: NA
J: TRBJ2-6
D: TRBD2
V: TRBV7-3
DNA: TGTGCCAGCAGCTCCGGACTAGCGGGGGGAACCCTCTCTGGGGCCAACGTCCTGACTTTC
CDR3: CASSSGLAGGTLSGANVLTF

length: 15
size: NA
J: TRBJ2-7
D: NA
V: TRBV18
DNA: TGTGCCAGCTCACCACCGAACGGGAGAGAATACGAGCAGTACTTC
CDR3: CASSPPNGREYEQYF

length: 13
size: NA
J: TRBJ2-7
D: TRBD1
V: TRBV11-3
DNA: TGTGCCAGCAGCCGGGACAGGGCTGACGAGCAGTACTTC
CDR3: CASSRDRADEQYF

length: 10
size: NA
J: TRBJ2-1
D: NA
V: TRBV6-5
DNA: TGTGCCAGCAGCAACAATGAGCAGTTCTTC
CDR3: CASSNNEQFF

length: 14
size: NA
J: TRBJ1-1
D: NA
V: TRBV7-9
DNA: TGTGCCAGCAGCTCGGACCTCCGGAACACTGAAGCTTTCTTT
CDR3: CASSSDLRNTEAFF

length: 12
size: NA
J: TRBJ1-1
D: NA
V: TRBV10-1
DNA: TGCGCCAGCAGTGCAGGGAACACTGAAGCTTTCTTT
CDR3: CASSAGNTEAFF

length: 15
size: NA
J: TRBJ2-3
D: TRBD2
V: TRBV27
DNA: TGTGCCAGCAGTCTGACTAGCGGGGCGGCAGCTACGCAGTATTTT
CDR3: CASSLTSGAAATQYF

length: 16
size: NA
J: TRBJ2-2
D: TRBD1
V: TRBV10-3
DNA: TGTGCCATCAGGCCCGACAGGGCCACCAACACCGGGGAGCTGTTTTTT
CDR3: CAIRPDRATNTGELFF

length: 17
size: NA
J: TRBJ1-3
D: NA
V: TRBV9
DNA: TGTGCCAGCAGCGTAGCGCCAGGGGATCTGGCTGGAAACACCATATATTTT
CDR3: CASSVAPGDLAGNTIYF

length: 15
size: NA
J: TRBJ2-3
D: NA
V: TRBV6-5
DNA: TGTGCCAGCAGTAGGGCCCTGGGGCACACAGATACGCAGTATTTT
CDR3: CASSRALGHTDTQYF

length: 15
size: NA
J: TRBJ2-7
D: NA
V: TRBV28
DNA: TGTGCCAGCAGTTTGAGGGGGGTGATAACCTACGAGCAGTACTTC
CDR3: CASSLRGVITYEQYF

length: 16
size: once
J: TRBJ2-1
D: TRBD2
V: TRBV7-8
DNA: TGTGCCAGCAGCTTAGGGCTAGGACTAGCTCAAGGTGAGCAGTTCTTC
CDR3: CASSLGLGLAQGEQFF

length: 13
size: few
J: TRBJ1-2
D: TRBD1
V: TRBV7-2
DNA: TGTGCCAGCAGCTTGGGACAGACCTATGGCTACACCTTC
CDR3: CASSLGQTYGYTF

length: 17
size: few
J: TRBJ2-6
D: NA
V: TRBV18
DNA: TGTGCCAGCTCACCAAGGGGCCCGCGAACTGGGGCCAACGTCCTGACTTTC
CDR3: CASSPRGPRTGANVLTF

length: 18
size: NA
J: TRBJ1-1
D: TRBD1
V: TRBV5-1
DNA: TGCGCCAGCAGCCGTGTGGGGCAGGGGGCTTGGAAGAGCACTGAAGCTTTCTTT
CDR3: CASSRVGQGAWKSTEAFF

length: 13
size: NA
J: TRBJ2-1
D: NA
V: TRBV28
DNA: TGTGCCAGCAGGCCGACCAATTACAATGAGCAGTTCTTC
CDR3: CASRPTNYNEQFF

length: 15
size: NA
J: TRBJ1-5
D: NA
V: TRBV18
DNA: TGTGCCAGCTCACCAAAGCGACAGGAGAATCAGCCCCAGCATTTT
CDR3: CASSPKRQENQPQHF

length: 15
size: NA
J: TRBJ1-3
D: NA
V: TRBV18
DNA: TGTGCCAGCTCACCCCGAGGGGGCTCTGGAAACACCATATATTTT
CDR3: CASSPRGGSGNTIYF

length: 14
size: NA
J: TRBJ2-3
D: NA
V: TRBV5-1
DNA: TGCGCCAGCAGCTTGGCCCTAGAAGGCGATACGCAGTATTTT
CDR3: CASSLALEGDTQYF

length: 13
size: NA
J: TRBJ2-7
D: NA
V: TRBV2
DNA: TGTGCCAGCAGTGATACCCTGGGGGAAGGGCAGTACTTC
CDR3: CASSDTLGEGQYF

length: 15
size: NA
J: TRBJ2-7
D: TRBD1
V: TRBV6-1
DNA: TGTGCCAGCAGCCGCGACAGGGCCCTACAGTACGAGCAGTACTTC
CDR3: CASSRDRALQYEQYF

length: 14
size: NA
J: TRBJ1-5
D: NA
V: TRBV6-1
DNA: TGTGCCAGCAGTGGGCGGGGTAGCAATCAGCCCCAGCATTTT
CDR3: CASSGRGSNQPQHF

length: 15
size: NA
J: TRBJ2-1
D: TRBD2
V: TRBV6-4
DNA: TGTGCCAGCAGTCATAGCGGGAACTCCTACAATGAGCAGTTCTTC
CDR3: CASSHSGNSYNEQFF

length: 15
size: NA
J: TRBJ1-3
D: NA
V: TRBV29-1
DNA: TGCAGCGTTGCCACGCTTGGGGGCTCTGGAAACACCATATATTTT
CDR3: CSVATLGGSGNTIYF

length: 12
size: NA
J: TRBJ1-2
D: TRBD1
V: TRBV5-1
DNA: TGCGCCAGCAGCGGGGACAGTTATGGCTACACCTTC
CDR3: CASSGDSYGYTF

length: 14
size: NA
J: TRBJ1-3
D: NA
V: TRBV11-1
DNA: TGTGCCAGCAGCCTTGAGGTCTCTGGAAACACCATATATTTT
CDR3: CASSLEVSGNTIYF

length: 15
size: NA
J: TRBJ1-3
D: NA
V: TRBV9
DNA: TGTGCCAGCAGCGTAGAGGGCAGGGATGGAAACACCATATATTTT
CDR3: CASSVEGRDGNTIYF

length: 14
size: NA
J: TRBJ2-4
D: NA
V: TRBV7-9
DNA: TGTGCCAGCAGCTTAGTGGCGGCCGTAAACATTCAGTACTTC
CDR3: CASSLVAAVNIQYF

length: 14
size: NA
J: TRBJ2-3
D: NA
V: TRBV7-3
DNA: TGTGCCAGCAGCTTCTTACCACCACCCGATACGCAGTATTTT
CDR3: CASSFLPPPDTQYF

length: 16
size: NA
J: TRBJ2-2
D: TRBD2
V: TRBV6-1
DNA: TGTGCCAGCAGTGGTTTGACTAGCGGGAGGCCCGGGGAGCTGTTTTTT
CDR3: CASSGLTSGRPGELFF

length: 15
size: NA
J: TRBJ2-2
D: TRBD2
V: TRBV7-9
DNA: TGTGCCAGCAATAGACTAGCGGGAGGCGCCGGGGAGCTGTTTTTT
CDR3: CASNRLAGGAGELFF

length: 16
size: NA
J: TRBJ1-5
D: NA
V: TRBV5-6
DNA: TGTGCCAGCAGTTACTTCGACAGGCAAATCCTCCAGCCCCAGCATTTT
CDR3: CASSYFDRQILQPQHF

length: 13
size: NA
J: TRBJ2-6
D: NA
V: TRBV29-1
DNA: TGCAGCGTTGTGACCTCTGGGGCCAACGTCCTGACTTTC
CDR3: CSVVTSGANVLTF

length: 13
size: few
J: TRBJ1-2
D: TRBD1
V: TRBV5-4
DNA: TGTGCCAGCAGCCTCGACAGGGCTCATGGCTACACCTTC
CDR3: CASSLDRAHGYTF

length: 15
size: NA
J: TRBJ2-5
D: NA
V: TRBV7-2
DNA: TGTGCCAGCAGCTTAATTTGGGAAAGTAAGGGGACCCAGTACTTC
CDR3: CASSLIWESKGTQYF

length: 13
size: medium-sized
J: TRBJ1-5
D: NA
V: TRBV2
DNA: TGTGCCAGCCATCGGACAGTCGGTCAGCCCCAGCATTTT
CDR3: CASHRTVGQPQHF